Shown below are 9 T cell receptor beta chains from a single sample sequenced in a study of shared clonotypes between healthy human individuals. The data were produced by immunoSEQ multiplex PCR, yet TCRdb's version contains in-frame clones alone and is incomplete. The profile shows about 470,000 clones, 70% to 80% of them singletons. The specimen sequenced was PBMCs. The receptors stem from a woman in her 40s in good health. Some clones in this sample may be carry-over from other donors' samples.

The chain carries TRBV6-5 and TRBJ2-7, with 11 bases that match TRBD2. This CDR3 comprises 14 residues. The V gene's germline CDR1 is MNHEY and CDR2 SVGAGI. J gave up 4 bases and V 5 bases, and 4 bases lay outside the gene matches. The CDR3 sequence is CASSPRTSGYEQYF. The CDR3 nucleotides read TGTGCCAGCAGTCCCCGGACTAGCGGGTACGAGCAGTACTTC.

This rearrangement joins TRBV5-8 to TRBJ2-2; the match to TRBD1 covers 7 bases. CDR1 is SGHTS and CDR2 is YDEGEE in the germline V gene. The CDR3 covers 16 residues. J lost 3 bases, V lost 1 base, and 6 bases had no gene match. The CDR3 protein is CASSLTRQGHTGELFF. Written as DNA, the CDR3 is TGTGCCAGCAGCTTGACGAGACAGGGACACACCGGGGAGCTGTTTTTT.

The chain recombines TRBV28 with TRBJ2-7, with 11 bases lining up with TRBD2. The length of the CDR3 is 16 residues. V trimming: 6 bases; J trimming: 2 bases; junction bases outside the gene matches: 9. Germline values: CDR1 MDHEN, CDR2 SYDVKM. CDR3 nucleotides: TGTGCCAGCAGCCCCACACTAGCGGGAGTCCCCTACGAGCAGTACTTC. This sequence encodes CASSPTLAGVPYEQYF.

About this clone: A junction boundary mismatches the germline segment, possibly from a read error. The chain uses TRBV5-6 and TRBJ1-2; D is uncertain. The germline V gene encodes CDR1 SGHDT and CDR2 YYEEEE. This CDR3 comprises 14 residues. As DNA, the CDR3 is TGTGCCAGCAGCTTGGCCATGGACGGCTATGGCTGCACCTTC. Encoded protein: CASSLAMDGYGCTF.

This sequence joins TRBV19 and TRBJ2-5; 8 bases fit TRBD1. Germline lookup yields CDR1 LNHDA and CDR2 SQIVND (reference sequence). V trimming: 4 bases; J trimming: 5 bases; junction bases outside the gene matches: 9. CDR3 length: 15 residues. The CDR3 nucleotides are TGTGCCAGTAGTAAGGGTGCAGGGGGCATGGAGACCCAGTACTTC. It is translated as CASSKGAGGMETQYF. The whole variable domain, filled in from reference TRBV19 and TRBJ2-5, reads DGGITQSPKYLFRKEGQNVTLSCEQNLNHDAMYWYRQDPGQGLRLIYYSQIVNDFQKGDIAEGYSVSREKKESFPLTVTSAQKNPTAFYLCASSKGAGGMETQYFGPGTRLLVL.

The gene calls are TRBV19 and TRBJ1-1; no reliable D call. In germline, CDR1 is LNHDA, CDR2 SQIVND (reference sequence). V shed 8 bases and J shed 4 bases, with 17 bases lying between them. The CDR3 length is 14 residues. The CDR3 loop is CASSKDATTTEAFF. In DNA form, the CDR3 reads TGTGCCAGTTCTAAAGACGCGACGACCACTGAAGCTTTCTTT.

This chain connects TRBV7-9 to TRBJ2-3; D tentatively reads TRBD1 or TRBD2 (5 bases each). This CDR3 has 15 residues. Trimming removed 2 bases from V and 0 bases from J, with 9 bases in between. Per germline, CDR1 SEHNR and CDR2 FQNEAQ (reference sequence). Here the CDR3 DNA reads TGTGCCAGCAGCTTATTGGGGGAGAGCACAGATACGCAGTATTTT. It specifies CASSLLGESTDTQYF.

Points on this clone: Other DNA variants within this sample encode the same CDR3. This rearrangement joins TRBV7-9 to TRBJ2-7; D possibly corresponds to TRBD2 (5 bases). Trimming stripped 2 bases from V and 1 base from J, with 9 bases between. Germline CDR1 is SEHNR and CDR2 is FQNEAQ (reference sequence). The CDR3 sequence is 14 residues long. The CDR3 loop reads CASSLRTGSYEQYF. The CDR3 region has the DNA TGTGCCAGCAGCTTAAGGACGGGATCCTACGAGCAGTACTTC. Supplemented by reference TRBV7-9 and TRBJ2-7, the full variable domain reads DTGVSQNPRHKITKRGQNVTFRCDPISEHNRLYWYRQTLGQGPEFLTYFQNEAQLEKSRLLSDRFSAERPKGSFSTLEIQRTEQGDSAMYLCASSLRTGSYEQYFGPGTRLTVT.

A note on this clone: One end of the junction varies from germline; a read error may be responsible. This sequence joins TRBV7-2 and TRBJ2-5, with TRBD2 matching over 12 bases. CDR1 is SGHTA and CDR2 is FQGNSA in the germline V gene. The CDR3 contains 15 residues. Here the CDR3 reads CASSLAGGGQETQYF. The CDR3 DNA follows: TGTGCCAGCAGCCTAGCGGGAGGGGGGCAAGAGACCCAGTACTTC.